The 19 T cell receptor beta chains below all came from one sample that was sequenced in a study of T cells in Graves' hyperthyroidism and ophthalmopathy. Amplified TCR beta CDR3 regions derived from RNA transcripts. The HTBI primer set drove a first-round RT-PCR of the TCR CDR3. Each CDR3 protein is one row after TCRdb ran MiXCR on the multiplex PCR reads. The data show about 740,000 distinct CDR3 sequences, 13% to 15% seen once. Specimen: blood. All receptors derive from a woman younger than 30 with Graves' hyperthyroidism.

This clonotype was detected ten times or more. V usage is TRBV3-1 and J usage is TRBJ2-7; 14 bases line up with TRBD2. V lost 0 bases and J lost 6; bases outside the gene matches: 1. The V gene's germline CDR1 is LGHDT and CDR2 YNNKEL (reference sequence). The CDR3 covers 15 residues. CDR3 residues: CASSQEGLAGVEQYF. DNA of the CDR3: TGTGCCAGCAGCCAAGAGGGACTAGCGGGAGTCGAGCAGTACTTC.

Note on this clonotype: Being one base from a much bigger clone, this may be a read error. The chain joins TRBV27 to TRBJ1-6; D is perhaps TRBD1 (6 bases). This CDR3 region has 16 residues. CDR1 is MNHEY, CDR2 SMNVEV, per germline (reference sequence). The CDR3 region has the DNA TGTGCCAGCAGCTCCCCCGGGACAACTTATAATTCACCCCTCCTCTTT. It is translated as CASSSPGTTYNSPLLF.

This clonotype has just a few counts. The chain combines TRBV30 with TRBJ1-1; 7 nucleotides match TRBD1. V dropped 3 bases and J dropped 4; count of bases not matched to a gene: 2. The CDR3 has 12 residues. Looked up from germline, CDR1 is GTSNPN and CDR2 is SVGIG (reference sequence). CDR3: CAWSYRGTEAFF. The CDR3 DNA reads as TGTGCCTGGAGCTACAGGGGCACTGAAGCTTTCTTT. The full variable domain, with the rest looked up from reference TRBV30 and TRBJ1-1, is SQTIHQWPATLVQPVGSPLSLECTVEGTSNPNLYWYRQAAGRGLQLLFYSVGIGQISSEVPQNLSASRPQDRQFILSSKKLLLSDSGFYLCAWSYRGTEAFFGQGTRLTVV.

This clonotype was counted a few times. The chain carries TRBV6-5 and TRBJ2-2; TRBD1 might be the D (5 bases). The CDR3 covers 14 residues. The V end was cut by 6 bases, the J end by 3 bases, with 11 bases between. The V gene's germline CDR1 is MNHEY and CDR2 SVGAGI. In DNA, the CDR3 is TGTGCCAGCAGAGTGGTGGGGCACACCGGGGAGCTGTTTTTT. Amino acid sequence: CASRVVGHTGELFF.

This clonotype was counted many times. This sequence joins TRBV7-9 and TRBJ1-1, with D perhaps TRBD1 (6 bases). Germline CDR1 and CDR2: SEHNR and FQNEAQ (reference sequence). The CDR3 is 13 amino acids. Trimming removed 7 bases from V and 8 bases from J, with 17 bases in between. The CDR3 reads CASKGGPSREAFF. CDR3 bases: TGTGCCAGCAAGGGGGGACCATCCAGGGAAGCTTTCTTT.

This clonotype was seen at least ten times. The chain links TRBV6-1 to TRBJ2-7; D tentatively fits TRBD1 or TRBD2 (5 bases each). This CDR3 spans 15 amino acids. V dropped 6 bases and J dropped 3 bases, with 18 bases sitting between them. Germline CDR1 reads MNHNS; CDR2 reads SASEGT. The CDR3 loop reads CASSVRPGRSYEQYF. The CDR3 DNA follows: TGTGCCAGCAGCGTTCGACCGGGACGAAGCTACGAGCAGTACTTC.

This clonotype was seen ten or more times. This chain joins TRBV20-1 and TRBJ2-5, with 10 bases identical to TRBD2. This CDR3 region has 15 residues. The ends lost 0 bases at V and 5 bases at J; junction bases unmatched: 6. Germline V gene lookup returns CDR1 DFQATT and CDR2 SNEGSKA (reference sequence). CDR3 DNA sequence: TGCAGTGCTAGAGATTTAACTAGCGGGATGGAGACCCAGTACTTC. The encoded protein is CSARDLTSGMETQYF.

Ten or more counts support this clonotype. CDR3 amino acids: CSAVQGYNEQFF. CDR3 DNA: TGCAGTGCTGTTCAGGGGTACAATGAGCAGTTCTTC. The chain couples TRBV20-1 to TRBJ2-1; tentative D call: TRBD1 (6 bases). The V gene's germline CDR1 is DFQATT and CDR2 SNEGSKA (reference sequence). The germline V and J ends were trimmed by 5 bases and 4 bases, with 9 bases remaining between them. CDR3 length: 12 amino acids.

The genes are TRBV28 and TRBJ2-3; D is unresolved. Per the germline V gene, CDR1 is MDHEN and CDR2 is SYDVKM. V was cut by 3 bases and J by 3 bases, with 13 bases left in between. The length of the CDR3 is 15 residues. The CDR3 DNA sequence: TGTGCCAGCAGTTTCCGGCCGACTTGGACAGATACGCAGTATTTT. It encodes CASSFRPTWTDTQYF. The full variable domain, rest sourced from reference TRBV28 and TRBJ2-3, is DVKVTQSSRYLVKRTGEKVFLECVQDMDHENMFWYRQDPGLGLRLIYFSYDVKMKEKGDIPEGYSVSREKKERFSLILESASTNQTSMYLCASSFRPTWTDTQYFGPGTRLTVL.

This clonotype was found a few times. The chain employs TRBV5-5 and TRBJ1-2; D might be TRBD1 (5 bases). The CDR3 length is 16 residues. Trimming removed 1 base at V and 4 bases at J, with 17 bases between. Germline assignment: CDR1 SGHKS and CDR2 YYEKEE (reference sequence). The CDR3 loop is CASSLWGPSGPYGYTF. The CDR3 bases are TGTGCCAGCAGCTTGTGGGGACCATCAGGGCCCTATGGCTACACCTTC.

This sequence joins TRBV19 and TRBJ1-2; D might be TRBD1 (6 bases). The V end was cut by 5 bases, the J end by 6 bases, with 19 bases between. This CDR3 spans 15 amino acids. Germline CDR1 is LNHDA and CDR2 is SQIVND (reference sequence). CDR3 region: CASSHYGTLTDGYTF. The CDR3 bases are TGTGCCAGTAGTCACTACGGGACACTTACGGATGGCTACACCTTC. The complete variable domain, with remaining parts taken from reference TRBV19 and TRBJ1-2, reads DGGITQSPKYLFRKEGQNVTLSCEQNLNHDAMYWYRQDPGQGLRLIYYSQIVNDFQKGDIAEGYSVSREKKESFPLTVTSAQKNPTAFYLCASSHYGTLTDGYTFGSGTRLTVV.

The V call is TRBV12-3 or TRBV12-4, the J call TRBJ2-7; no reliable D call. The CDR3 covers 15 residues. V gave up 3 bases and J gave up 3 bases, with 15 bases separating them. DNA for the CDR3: TGTGCCAGCAGTTTCGGGTCAGATTTTTTCTACGAGCAGTACTTC. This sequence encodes CASSFGSDFFYEQYF.

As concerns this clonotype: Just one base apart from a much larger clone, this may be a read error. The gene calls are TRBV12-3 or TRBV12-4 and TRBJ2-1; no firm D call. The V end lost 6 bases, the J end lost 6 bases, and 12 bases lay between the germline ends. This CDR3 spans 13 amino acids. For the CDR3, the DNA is TGTGCCAGCAGGGCTATAGGTAGCAATGAGCAGTTCTTC. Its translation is CASRAIGSNEQFF.

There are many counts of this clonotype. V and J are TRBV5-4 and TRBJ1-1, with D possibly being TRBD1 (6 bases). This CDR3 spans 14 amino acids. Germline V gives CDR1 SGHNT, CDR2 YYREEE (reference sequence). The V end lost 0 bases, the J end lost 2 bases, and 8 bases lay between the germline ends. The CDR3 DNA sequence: TGTGCCAGCAGCTTGGTGGACAGAAACACTGAAGCTTTCTTT. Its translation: CASSLVDRNTEAFF.

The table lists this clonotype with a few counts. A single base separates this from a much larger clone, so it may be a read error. CDR3: CARSEDYNEQFF. The DNA for the CDR3 is TGTGCCCGGAGCGAAGACTACAATGAGCAGTTCTTC. The genes are TRBV30 and TRBJ2-1; D is undetermined. The CDR3 is 12 residues long. Germline V gene lookup returns CDR1 GTSNPN and CDR2 SVGIG (reference sequence). The whole variable domain, remainder taken from reference TRBV30 and TRBJ2-1, is SQTIHQWPATLVQPVGSPLSLECTVEGTSNPNLYWYRQAAGRGLQLLFYSVGIGQISSEVPQNLSASRPQDRQFILSSKKLLLSDSGFYLCARSEDYNEQFFGPGTRLTVL.

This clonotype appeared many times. CDR3 sequence reads: CAWSVPGPYEQYF. CDR3 in DNA: TGTGCCTGGAGTGTACCGGGCCCCTACGAGCAGTACTTC. The V call is TRBV30, the J call TRBJ2-7; no clear D. Germline V CDR1 and CDR2: GTSNPN, SVGIG (reference sequence). Trimming stripped 0 bases from V and 2 bases from J, with 8 bases between. The CDR3 consists of 13 residues.

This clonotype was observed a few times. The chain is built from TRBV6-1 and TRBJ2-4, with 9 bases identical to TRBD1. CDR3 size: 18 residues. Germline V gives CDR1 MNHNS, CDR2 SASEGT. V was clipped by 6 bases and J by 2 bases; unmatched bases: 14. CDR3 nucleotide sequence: TGTGCCAGCAGCGGGACAGGGAGGGGGCAAAGGTCCAAAAACATTCAGTACTTC. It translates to CASSGTGRGQRSKNIQYF.

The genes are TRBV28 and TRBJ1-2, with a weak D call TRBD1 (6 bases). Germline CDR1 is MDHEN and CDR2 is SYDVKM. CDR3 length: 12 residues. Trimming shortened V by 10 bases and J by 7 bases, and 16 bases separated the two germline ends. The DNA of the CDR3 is TGTGCCACCAAGGCGGGAGGGGGTGGCTACACCTTC. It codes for CATKAGGGGYTF.

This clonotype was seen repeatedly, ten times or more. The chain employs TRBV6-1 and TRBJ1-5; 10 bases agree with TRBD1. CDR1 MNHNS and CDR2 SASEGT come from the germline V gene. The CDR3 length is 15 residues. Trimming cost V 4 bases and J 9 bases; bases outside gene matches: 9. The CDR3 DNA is TGTGCCAGCAGTGGGGGACAGGGGCATGAGCGGCCCCAGCATTTT. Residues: CASSGGQGHERPQHF.